This is a list of T cell receptor beta chains from one sample in a study of PD-L1 blockade in urothelial cancer. Clones were sequenced by immunoSEQ multiplex PCR, and TCRdb holds only the in-frame ones, with some missing. Here the sample spans roughly 16,000 clones, roughly 87% being singletons. Sequenced material: PBMCs, taken around atezolizumab (anti-PD-L1) treatment. Receptor source: a man over 45 with urothelial cancer. CDR3s include the opening cysteine and the closing phenylalanine or tryptophan. Each record gives: clone size, V gene, CDR3 protein. The size field is filled for only some rows; it gives once, few, many or a size class.

>.|TRBV6-5
CASSYLGGNTGELFF
>.|TRBV29-1
CSVTPGTGGTEAFF
>.|TRBV6-1
CASRATGGGTEAFF
>few|TRBV11-2
CASSRTSGGQGEQFF
>few|TRBV6-5
CASSAGGDTEAFF
>once|TRBV30
CAWSGGQGIYNEQFF
>medium-sized|TRBV6-6
CASSQTGNYGYTF
>.|TRBV9
CASSVGPGQETQYF
>.|TRBV30
CAWSIREKLFF
>.|TRBV27
CASSHNRGLGGRNEQFF
>.|TRBV18
CASGDRESNSPLHF
>.|TRBV7-2
CASSLVAENIQYF
>.|TRBV9
CASGTSGVLGEQYF
>.|TRBV9
CASSVAASGELFF
>.|TRBV5-6
CAVATSDTDTQYF
>.|TRBV10-3
CAIRGPGENSPLHF
>.|TRBV15
CATSRGVVGDQPQHF
>.|TRBV7-9
CASSLGQGATEAFF
>.|TRBV9
CASSVGGRGGTQYF
>.|TRBV9
CASSVAGSGNTIYF
>once|TRBV4-1
CASSRGAINQPQHF
>few|TRBV9
CASSVGGPGGELFF
>.|TRBV19
CASTLTGGAGELFF
>.|TRBV30
CAWSAPGQGRRGKKLFF
>.|TRBV27
CASSLWGQQETQYF
>.|TRBV28
CASSLPGNYGYTF
>few|TRBV6-5
CASKIGQGIYGYTF
>.|TRBV2
CASSVENDLNQPQHF
>once|TRBV25-1
CASSPAGTAYGYTF
>.|TRBV11-2
CASSFSTGGAYGYTF
>.|TRBV9
CASSVAGQGFHLNTEAFF
>.|TRBV28
CASSSWTGSINQPQHF
>.|TRBV12-2
CASRPPGDRGGYTF
>.|TRBV6-5
CASSYSIGLATQYF
>.|TRBV27
CASRNLAAVYEQYF
>.|TRBV28
CASTPLASGSGGTDTQYF
>.|TRBV18
CASSPQGPRGSNTEAFF
>.|TRBV27
CASSSHSDEQFF
>.|TRBV5-6
CASSLASEGTGYRETQYF
>.|TRBV27
CASSYRQGARDGYTF
>.|TRBV30
CAWSSLAGLSSYNEQFF
>.|TRBV5-5
CASSLETRSGNTIYF
>.|TRBV13
CASSPRQGIPGGEKLFF
>.|TRBV6-5
CASSQGRQGDIQYF
>.|TRBV6-1
CASSALAGAEEQYF
>.|TRBV5-1
CASSLASRGQNTEAFF
>.|TRBV5-4
CASSPGLAGYNEQFF
>.|TRBV18
CASSPGTSAQETQYF
>.|TRBV6-1
CASSDATQYEQYF
>.|TRBV7-2
CASSPQRMDIQYF